This T cell receptor (beta chain) derives from a study of CD8+ T cells in alopecia areata listed by TCRdb under 2018. About the study as a whole: Skin from C3H/HeJ donors with spontaneous alopecia (about 6-13 months old) was grafted onto female C3H/HeJ recipients aged about 7-11 weeks. The study used high-throughput TCRbeta sequencing to examine T cell clonal expansion in alopecia areata, in both the C3H/HeJ mouse model and human patients. Scalp clonality was compared across normal scalp (n=4), patchy alopecia areata scalp (n=8), and alopecia totalis/universalis scalp (n=8). Amplification of TCRbeta CDR3 regions was done by immunoSEQ multiplex PCR using 35 Vbeta forward primers and 13 Jbeta reverse primers. The RNA source kit depended on sample type: the PAXgene miRNA kit for fixed scalp, the miRNeasy kit for PBMCs, and the RNeasy kit for mouse skin. On the human side, TCRbeta sequencing was run on scalp tissue and on sorted CD4+ and CD8+ peripheral blood T cells from healthy controls and from alopecia areata patients with either patchy or totalis/universalis disease.

Counted from cysteine to phenylalanine, this CDR3 has 15 amino acids. The 33 bases shown cover part of the CDR3, and their frame starts at base 1. In the germline V gene (reference sequence), CDR1 corresponds to NSQYPW and CDR2 to LRSPGD. The germline V end is reduced by 3 bases and the J end by 6 bases; junction bases left unmatched: 5. The library was prepared using the immunoSEQ multiplex PCR assay. To provide template for TCR sequencing, every sample had RNA extracted and reverse transcribed into cDNA. First-strand cDNA was synthesized with SuperScript III using a 2:1 mix of oligo-dT and random hexamers. A synthetic immune receptor repertoire was used to assess amplification bias, and residual bias was removed computationally. Libraries were sequenced on Illumina HiSeq with 60 bp reads covering the CDR3, read from J toward V. The authors' pipeline ran thus. Raw reads were preprocessed to remove errors, and CDR3 was defined according to IMGT conventions as the region from the conserved cysteine to phenylalanine. Clonality was computed by normalizing Shannon entropy by log2 of the number of productive unique TCRs and subtracting the result from 1. CD4 or CD8 identity of scalp clones was inferred by cross-referencing scalp TCRbeta sequences with sorted blood CD4 and CD8 repertoires. This immuneACCESS table, as held by TCRdb, lists in-frame sequences with V and J called but not all clones. Of the missing ones, under half trace to an unresolved V gene in checked studies; the others have no known cause. V, J and clone size reflect that table, while D and trimming were determined from the DNA. This sample has some 110,000 clones in the table, none counted a single time. The biggest ten clones account for about 20% of the sample.

General findings and caveats noted by the study authors: Lesional scalp, especially in alopecia totalis/universalis, showed higher clonality and more expanded CD8+ clones than normal scalp, suggesting antigenic drive. TCR sequences shared between patients were less clear than in mice, possibly partly because of HLA diversity in the patient population. Unlike mouse skin, which is dominated by gammadelta T cells, normal human skin has resident alphabeta T cells that are also sequenced, and this complicates analysis of the scalp TCR repertoire.

This clone was counted a few times. This receptor's antigen is unknown. Being a mouse receptor, it is described with mouse gene labels and germline sequences. The CDR3 end is not reached by the read, which stops 4 residues before it; the germline J gene fills it in. This TCR was sampled from a C3H/HeJ mouse with alopecia areata. This line of mice carries MHC haplotype H2-k. The chain uses TRBV1 and TRBJ1-4; 9 bases in the junction line up with TRBD1. The sequenced sample consisted of lesional skin. The sequenced part of the CDR3 DNA is TGCACCTGCAGTGCCCAAACAGGGGGCGACGAA. Its translation reads: CTCSAQTGGDE. The entire CDR3 sequence reads CTCSAQTGGDERLFF. The full variable domain, completed from the reference TRBV1 and TRBJ1-4 proteins outside the CDR3, reads VTLLEQNPRWRLVPRGQAVNLRCILKNSQYPWMSWYQQDLQKQLQWLFTLRSPGDKEVKSLPGADYLATRVTDTELRLQVANMSQGRTLYCTCSAQTGGDERLFFGHGTKLSVL.